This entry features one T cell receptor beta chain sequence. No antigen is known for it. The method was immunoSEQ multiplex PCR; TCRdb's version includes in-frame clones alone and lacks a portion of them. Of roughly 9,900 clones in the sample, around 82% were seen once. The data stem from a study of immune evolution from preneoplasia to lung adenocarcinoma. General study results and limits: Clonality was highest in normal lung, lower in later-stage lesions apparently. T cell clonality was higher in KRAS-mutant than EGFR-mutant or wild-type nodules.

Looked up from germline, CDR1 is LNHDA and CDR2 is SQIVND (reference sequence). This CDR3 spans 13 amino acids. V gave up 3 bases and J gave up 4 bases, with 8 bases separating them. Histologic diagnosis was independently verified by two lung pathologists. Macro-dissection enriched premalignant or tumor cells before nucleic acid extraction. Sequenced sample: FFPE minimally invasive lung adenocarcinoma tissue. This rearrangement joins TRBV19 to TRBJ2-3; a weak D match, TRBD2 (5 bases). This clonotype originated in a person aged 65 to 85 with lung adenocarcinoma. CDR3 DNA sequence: TGTGCCAGTAGTATCGGGGTGGCAGATACGCAGTATTTT. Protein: CASSIGVADTQYF. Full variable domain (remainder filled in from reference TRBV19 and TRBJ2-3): DGGITQSPKYLFRKEGQNVTLSCEQNLNHDAMYWYRQDPGQGLRLIYYSQIVNDFQKGDIAEGYSVSREKKESFPLTVTSAQKNPTAFYLCASSIGVADTQYFGPGTRLTVL.